Included here is one T cell receptor beta chain sequence, with context. The antigen it recognizes is unknown. The DNA is left out, because the CDR3 cannot be placed on it with certainty; the CDR3 is given as TCRdb lists it. Whole blood was collected in K2EDTA tubes by collaborating institutions according to the institutions' own protocols. For TCRbeta analysis, collaborator samples were shipped as frozen whole blood, as isolated PBMCs, or as DNA extracted from either sample type. This specimen comes from a study of blood T cell repertoires in COVID-19 (TCRdb year 2020). Regarding the research as a whole: The collaborator samples originated in the United States, Italy and Spain and spanned the acute and convalescent phases of COVID-19. The prospective study material was composed of cDNA or gDNA derived from T cells, B-cell-depleted T cells, or PBMCs. Deeply sampled blood TCRbeta repertoires from subjects exposed to, actively infected with, or recovered from COVID-19 were included in the dataset. A freely available public database, intended as a resource for researchers studying the immune response to SARS-CoV-2, is where the repertoires were released. Samples came from the ongoing ImmuneRACE study (first 160 participants) plus 1,254 subjects from 6 global collaborators. Nearly every sample came with metadata listing a de-identified subject ID, COVID-19 status, age in years and sex. Where available, HLA class I and class II types were obtained from metadata supplied by the sample provider rather than from assay-based typing. General study outcomes and caveats: How much clinical and demographic metadata was included differed by source and by participant, and the metadata was provided uncurated.

Taken from cysteine to phenylalanine, the CDR3 has 14 residues. Reading the germline V gene (reference sequence) gives CDR1 SGHAT and CDR2 FQDESV. The immunoSEQ Assay, a bias-controlled multiplex PCR, was used to amplify TCRbeta CDR3 regions from genomic DNA. Processing in the source paper ran as follows. The number of nucleated cells in each sample was estimated by amplification of reference gene primers within the assay. To quantify the absolute abundance of each unique TCRbeta CDR3 rearrangement, sequence reads were collapsed and filtered. For each sample, productive Simpson clonality was calculated as the square root of Simpson's diversity index over productive rearrangements. What TCRdb holds here is the immuneACCESS table cut down to in-frame rearrangements. Part of the clones is not present; checked against another copy, under half of the missing clones reflect an unresolved V gene, and the others are unexplained. D and trimming come from the DNA, and the V and J calls and clone size come from that table. For this sample the table gives roughly 250,000 clones, of which about 88% were detected only once. The ten largest clones represent around 0.96% of the sample.

The receptor's source is a middle-aged man with acute or convalescent COVID-19. The specimen sequenced was peripheral blood. Recombination linked TRBV11-1 to TRBJ1-1; the D call in the table, TRBD1, was not verified against the DNA. The CDR3 has the sequence CASGVAGGATEAFF.